This T cell receptor beta chain appears in the sequencing data of a study of STAT5B mutations in CD4+ large granular lymphocyte leukemia. Study details: Among healthy controls, a particular HLA allele went with more CDR3 'QG' motifs. Study-level points and caveats: Patient CD4-sorted repertoires looked more clonal than healthy CD4+ repertoires, even without putative leukemic clones.

This was a survey-level run. Only in-frame clones appear in the TCRdb table, and some are missing; sequencing was by immunoSEQ multiplex PCR. The sample consists of around 31,000 clones, about 71% of them appearing once. The V end lost 1 base, the J end lost 1 base, and 7 bases lay between the germline ends. The CDR3 sequence is 14 residues long. The germline V gene has CDR1 SEHNR and CDR2 FQNEAQ (reference sequence). A note on this clone: Its antigen is unknown. In the same sample, other DNA sequences code for this CDR3.

What was sequenced was CD4+ T cells from blood buffy coats. The sequence was collected from a human donor in good health. The chain recombines TRBV7-9 with TRBJ1-1; D uncertain. The CDR3, as DNA: TGTGCCAGCAGCTTAGGCCAAGGGAACACTGAAGCTTTCTTT. Translating it yields CASSLGQGNTEAFF.